This T cell receptor beta chain comes out of a study of blood T cell repertoires in COVID-19 (dated by TCRdb to the early 2020s). With regard to the full study: Samples covering the acute and convalescent phases of COVID-19 were provided by collaborators in the United States, Italy and Spain. Sample metadata almost always included a de-identified subject ID, COVID-19 status, age in years and sex. Subjects who had been exposed to COVID-19, were actively infected with it, or had recovered from it provided the deeply sampled blood TCRbeta repertoires that made up the dataset. HLA class I and class II types, where available, came from metadata supplied by the sample provider rather than from assay-based typing. The prospective study material was composed of cDNA or gDNA derived from T cells, B-cell-depleted T cells, or PBMCs. Samples came from the ongoing ImmuneRACE study (first 160 participants) plus 1,254 subjects from 6 global collaborators. The repertoires were made available in a free public database intended to serve as a resource for research on the immune response to SARS-CoV-2.

This clone was detected only a few times. The antigen it binds to is not known. No base qualities exist here, and no much larger clone lies one base off it. The immunoSEQ Assay, a bias-controlled multiplex PCR, was used to amplify TCRbeta CDR3 regions from genomic DNA. For the original study's pipeline: The number of nucleated cells in each sample was estimated from the amplification of reference gene primers within the assay. To quantify the absolute abundance of each unique TCRbeta CDR3 rearrangement, sequence reads were collapsed and filtered. For each sample, productive Simpson clonality was calculated as the square root of Simpson's diversity index over productive rearrangements. TCRdb took over this immuneACCESS table, retaining in-frame rearrangements with V and J assigned. Such tables are incomplete; in checked studies, under half of the missing clones stem from an unresolved V gene, and the remainder is unexplained. For V, J and clone size, that table is used; D and trimming come from the DNA. The sample contains 250,000 to 350,000 clones, roughly 87% of them found a single time. Jointly, the top ten make up approximately 2% of the sample.

Study-wide conclusions, independent of this receptor: Clinical and demographic metadata were provided uncurated, with the amount varying by source and participant.

Collaborating institutions collected whole blood in K2EDTA tubes following their own protocols. Collaborator samples were shipped for TCRbeta analysis as frozen whole blood, isolated PBMCs, or DNA extracted from either sample type. V loses 0 bases, J loses 7 bases, and the germline ends lie 14 bases apart. The CDR3, from cysteine to phenylalanine, totals 15 residues. CDR3 DNA only is kept here, 45 bases in frame from base 1. Via the germline V gene, CDR1 is SGHDT and CDR2 YYEEEE. This sequence uses TRBV5-6 and TRBJ1-5; the D gene is perhaps TRBD1, on 6 matching bases. The sequenced sample consisted of peripheral blood. The origin of this receptor is a man between 18 and 35 years old with active or convalescent COVID-19. This receptor has the CDR3 CASSLGLNQGQPQHF. In nucleotide form, the sequence is TGTGCCAGCAGCTTGGGGCTGAACCAGGGGCAGCCCCAGCATTTT.